Presented here are 9 T cell receptor beta chains from one specimen sequenced in a study of T cells in Graves' hyperthyroidism and ophthalmopathy (dated by TCRdb to between 2017 and 2020). Library preparation was by multiplex PCR. The sequencer was an Illumina HiSeq 2000. The TCR beta CDR3 regions were amplified from the RNA transcripts. For the first round of RT-PCR on the TCR CDR3, the HTBI primer set was used together with the Qiagen OneStep RT-PCR kit. The raw public data were reprocessed by TCRdb itself: fastp quality trimming at Q25, MiXCR clonotype calling, in-frame beta chains only. Rows are unified per CDR3 protein, each entry keeping the most common DNA and genes. A total of some 490,000 distinct CDR3 sequences appear in this sample, approximately 23% of them only once. The ten largest clonotypes hold less than 65% of the sample. The sequencing input was blood. These receptors came from a woman between 70 and 85 years old with Graves' ophthalmopathy.

This clonotype has more than one count but fewer than ten. The chain links TRBV3-1 to TRBJ1-1, with TRBD1 as a possible D gene (5 bases). V was clipped by 3 bases and J by 4 bases, with 15 bases between them. Germline V CDR1 and CDR2: LGHDT, YNNKEL (reference sequence). The CDR3 runs 15 residues. For the CDR3, the DNA is TGTGCCAGCAGCCACTTAGGTTCGGGGGGCACTGAAGCTTTCTTT. Translating it yields CASSHLGSGGTEAFF.

This chain connects TRBV6-1 to TRBJ1-4, with no clear D. This CDR3 region has 15 residues. The germline V gene encodes CDR1 MNHNS and CDR2 SASEGT. V lost 1 base and J 3 bases, leaving 9 bases between the germline ends. The CDR3 sequence is CASSEGGTANEKLFF. The CDR3 DNA follows: TGTGCCAGCAGTGAAGGGGGTACGGCTAATGAAAAACTGTTTTTT.

This clonotype was seen more than once but under ten times. The chain employs TRBV10-1 and TRBJ2-3; D remains ambiguous. Germline CDR1 is WNHNN and CDR2 is SYGVQD (reference sequence). V lost 0 bases, J lost 0 bases, and 7 bases lay in between. The CDR3 runs 15 residues. The chain's CDR3 is CASSESAVSTDTQYF. The DNA of the CDR3 is TGCGCCAGCAGTGAGTCGGCGGTTAGCACAGATACGCAGTATTTT.

This clonotype has at least ten counts. This chain links TRBV27 with TRBJ2-1; 14 nucleotides agree with TRBD2. This CDR3 is built from 17 residues. CDR1 is MNHEY, CDR2 SMNVEV, per germline (reference sequence). V gave up 3 bases and J gave up 4 bases; unmatched junction bases: 5. The CDR3 nucleotides read TGTGCCAGCAGTTTGGGACTAGCGGGAGACCTATACAATGAGCAGTTCTTC. This encodes CASSLGLAGDLYNEQFF.

This clonotype has a handful of counts. CDR3 DNA: TGCGCCAGCAGCCCCGGATGGGTCGCTAACTATGGCTACACCTTC. Residues: CASSPGWVANYGYTF. The V gene is TRBV5-1, the J gene TRBJ1-2; D gene ambiguous. Germline V gives CDR1 SGHRS, CDR2 YFSETQ. The CDR3 is 15 amino acids. V was shortened by 4 bases and J by 0 bases, with 13 bases between the two germline ends.

V usage is TRBV6-1 and J usage is TRBJ1-5, with a tentative D call TRBD1 (6 bases). Trimming took 2 bases from V and 6 from J, leaving 17 bases between them. Germline CDR1 is MNHNS and CDR2 is SASEGT. The CDR3 is made up of 16 amino acids. The CDR3 nucleotides read TGTGCCAGCAGTGAACAGACTCCGGGGGGCTCTCAGCCCCAGCATTTT. Translation: CASSEQTPGGSQPQHF.

This clonotype appeared a single time. V and J are TRBV3-1 and TRBJ2-4; D unresolved. Germline assignment: CDR1 LGHDT and CDR2 YNNKEL (reference sequence). The CDR3 spans 18 residues. Trimming took 1 base from V and 0 from J, leaving 16 bases between them. The CDR3 DNA sequence: TGTGCCAGCAGCCAAGGGGCGGCAAGGCTGATAGCCAAAAACATTCAGTACTTC. Its translation: CASSQGAARLIAKNIQYF.

This clonotype turned up a few times. This rearrangement joins TRBV19 to TRBJ2-5, with D possibly matching TRBD1 (6 bases). V gave up 1 base and J gave up 2 bases, with 14 bases separating them. The CDR3 extends over 16 amino acids. CDR1 is LNHDA and CDR2 is SQIVND in the germline V gene (reference sequence). The CDR3 sequence: CASSIGVWGPQETQYF. CDR3 DNA: TGTGCCAGTAGTATAGGGGTCTGGGGGCCTCAAGAGACCCAGTACTTC.

This clonotype appeared a few times. The chain joins TRBV19 to TRBJ2-1; weak D call: TRBD1 (7 bases). V was pared by 4 bases and J by 4 bases, with 14 bases between. The germline V gene has CDR1 LNHDA and CDR2 SQIVND (reference sequence). This CDR3 region has 15 residues. The CDR3 is CASSRQGGLYNEQFF. The DNA for the CDR3 is TGTGCCAGTAGTAGGCAGGGGGGCTTATACAATGAGCAGTTCTTC.